The rows below give T cell receptor beta chains drawn from one sample of a study of blood T cell repertoires in COVID-19. The method was immunoSEQ multiplex PCR; TCRdb's version includes in-frame clones alone and lacks a portion of them. This sample has approximately 130,000 clones; over 70% occur once, and the top ten carry roughly 2.5%. The sample comprised peripheral blood. These receptors were obtained from a man in his fifties with active COVID-19. CDR3s include the opening cysteine and the closing phenylalanine or tryptophan. A D gene is named only where the DNA matches it firmly. The listing skips clone size in some rows; elsewhere it reads once, few, many or a size class.

v_gene: TRBV11-2
j_gene: TRBJ1-3
abundance: NA
d_gene: NA
CDR3aa: CASSQGGPYSGNTIYF
CDR3nt: TGTGCCAGCAGTCAAGGGGGACCCTACTCTGGAAACACCATATATTTT

v_gene: TRBV3-1/TRBV3-2
j_gene: TRBJ1-6
abundance: few
d_gene: NA
CDR3aa: CASSRVNCPLHF
CDR3nt: TGTGCCAGCAGCCGCGTAAACTGCCCCCTCCACTTT

v_gene: TRBV3-1/TRBV3-2
j_gene: TRBJ2-3
abundance: NA
d_gene: NA
CDR3aa: CASRLNSKTDTQYF
CDR3nt: TGTGCCAGCAGGCTCAACTCAAAGACAGATACGCAGTATTTT

v_gene: TRBV14
j_gene: TRBJ1-1
abundance: NA
d_gene: NA
CDR3aa: CASSQDQNTEAFF
CDR3nt: TGTGCCAGCAGCCAAGATCAGAACACTGAAGCTTTCTTT

v_gene: TRBV6-5
j_gene: TRBJ1-1
abundance: NA
d_gene: NA
CDR3aa: CATYRGARAEAFF
CDR3nt: TGTGCCACCTACCGGGGGGCGCGGGCTGAAGCTTTCTTT

v_gene: TRBV5-4
j_gene: TRBJ2-7
abundance: NA
d_gene: NA
CDR3aa: CASSAGNRTYEQYF
CDR3nt: TGTGCCAGCAGCGCCGGTAACAGAACCTACGAGCAGTACTTC

v_gene: TRBV6-2/TRBV6-3
j_gene: TRBJ1-1
abundance: NA
d_gene: TRBD1
CDR3aa: CASSPWGQVQSEAFF
CDR3nt: TGTGCCAGCAGTCCCTGGGGACAGGTTCAAAGCGAAGCTTTCTTT

v_gene: TRBV28
j_gene: TRBJ2-5
abundance: NA
d_gene: TRBD2
CDR3aa: CASSLALAGVETQYF
CDR3nt: TGTGCCAGCAGTTTGGCACTAGCGGGGGTGGAGACCCAGTACTTC

v_gene: TRBV29-1
j_gene: TRBJ2-5
abundance: few
d_gene: TRBD1
CDR3aa: CSGRTGGETQYF
CDR3nt: TGCAGCGGCAGGACAGGGGGAGAGACCCAGTACTTC

v_gene: TRBV12-3/TRBV12-4
j_gene: TRBJ1-5
abundance: NA
d_gene: NA
CDR3aa: CASRVWGGQPQHF
CDR3nt: TGTGCCAGCAGGGTGTGGGGAGGTCAGCCCCAGCATTTT

v_gene: TRBV5-6
j_gene: TRBJ2-5
abundance: few
d_gene: NA
CDR3aa: CASARAGFGTQYF
CDR3nt: TGTGCCAGCGCCCGGGCGGGGTTCGGGACCCAGTACTTC

v_gene: TRBV19
j_gene: TRBJ2-3
abundance: NA
d_gene: NA
CDR3aa: CATASWDTQYF
CDR3nt: TGTGCCACCGCGTCCTGGGATACGCAGTATTTT

v_gene: TRBV19
j_gene: TRBJ1-5
abundance: NA
d_gene: NA
CDR3aa: CASSMNRDNQPQHF
CDR3nt: TGTGCCAGTAGTATGAACAGGGACAATCAGCCCCAGCATTTT

v_gene: TRBV19
j_gene: TRBJ1-5
abundance: NA
d_gene: NA
CDR3aa: CASSAFRDQPQHF
CDR3nt: TGTGCCAGTAGTGCATTTCGAGATCAGCCCCAGCATTTT

v_gene: TRBV4-2
j_gene: TRBJ2-7
abundance: NA
d_gene: TRBD2
CDR3aa: CASSLGTSGAYEQYF
CDR3nt: TGTGCCAGCAGCCTCGGGACTAGCGGAGCCTACGAGCAGTACTTC

v_gene: TRBV7-2
j_gene: TRBJ1-4
abundance: once
d_gene: NA
CDR3aa: CASTRQANEKLFF
CDR3nt: TGTGCCAGCACCCGCCAGGCTAATGAAAAACTGTTTTTT

v_gene: TRBV29-1
j_gene: TRBJ1-4
abundance: NA
d_gene: NA
CDR3aa: CSVEGALDNEKLFF
CDR3nt: TGCAGCGTTGAGGGCGCGCTGGATAATGAAAAACTGTTTTTT

v_gene: TRBV29-1
j_gene: TRBJ1-4
abundance: NA
d_gene: NA
CDR3aa: CSVELRQGRGKLFF
CDR3nt: TGCAGCGTTGAGTTGAGGCAGGGGAGAGGAAAACTGTTTTTT

v_gene: TRBV6-6
j_gene: TRBJ2-7
abundance: NA
d_gene: NA
CDR3aa: CASTLREGEQYF
CDR3nt: TGTGCCAGCACCCTCAGGGAAGGAGAGCAGTACTTC

v_gene: TRBV20-1
j_gene: TRBJ1-5
abundance: NA
d_gene: NA
CDR3aa: CSASAPSGTSSNQPQHF
CDR3nt: TGCAGTGCTAGTGCTCCTTCCGGGACAAGTAGCAATCAGCCCCAGCATTTT

v_gene: TRBV12-5
j_gene: TRBJ1-1
abundance: NA
d_gene: TRBD1
CDR3aa: CASGSRTGPFEAFF
CDR3nt: TGTGCTAGTGGCTCGCGGACAGGTCCCTTTGAAGCTTTCTTT

v_gene: TRBV5-4
j_gene: TRBJ2-2
abundance: NA
d_gene: NA
CDR3aa: CASSRYRDRTGELFF
CDR3nt: TGTGCCAGCAGCCGATACAGGGATCGGACCGGGGAGCTGTTTTTT

v_gene: TRBV7-7
j_gene: TRBJ2-7
abundance: few
d_gene: TRBD1
CDR3aa: CASSRGQTYEQYF
CDR3nt: TGTGCCAGCAGCAGGGGGCAGACCTACGAGCAGTACTTC

v_gene: TRBV7-3
j_gene: TRBJ2-3
abundance: NA
d_gene: TRBD2
CDR3aa: CASSVGLAGGGTDTQYF
CDR3nt: TGTGCCAGCAGCGTCGGACTAGCGGGGGGCGGCACAGATACGCAGTATTTT

v_gene: TRBV5-4
j_gene: TRBJ2-3
abundance: NA
d_gene: NA
CDR3aa: CASSPPHITDTQYF
CDR3nt: TGTGCCAGCAGCCCCCCCCACATCACAGATACGCAGTATTTT

v_gene: TRBV7-9
j_gene: TRBJ2-2
abundance: NA
d_gene: TRBD1
CDR3aa: CASSPDREAGELFF
CDR3nt: TGTGCCAGCAGCCCGGACAGGGAGGCCGGGGAGCTGTTTTTT

v_gene: TRBV6-5
j_gene: TRBJ1-1
abundance: NA
d_gene: TRBD1
CDR3aa: CASRRGQVSMDAFF
CDR3nt: TGTGCCAGCCGAAGGGGACAGGTCAGTATGGACGCTTTCTTT

v_gene: TRBV28
j_gene: TRBJ2-3
abundance: NA
d_gene: NA
CDR3aa: CASSSPTDTQYF
CDR3nt: TGTGCCAGCAGTTCTCCCACAGATACGCAGTATTTT

v_gene: TRBV5-1
j_gene: TRBJ1-1
abundance: NA
d_gene: NA
CDR3aa: CASSFGRGGTEAFF
CDR3nt: TGCGCCAGCAGCTTCGGGAGGGGCGGCACTGAAGCTTTCTTT

v_gene: TRBV13
j_gene: TRBJ2-7
abundance: NA
d_gene: TRBD1
CDR3aa: CASSLGATGDFYEQYF
CDR3nt: TGTGCCAGCAGCTTAGGGGCTACAGGGGATTTCTACGAGCAGTACTTC

v_gene: TRBV5-1
j_gene: TRBJ2-7
abundance: NA
d_gene: TRBD1
CDR3aa: CASSLARDRAYEQYF
CDR3nt: TGCGCCAGCAGCTTGGCCCGGGACAGGGCCTACGAGCAGTACTTC

v_gene: TRBV7-2
j_gene: TRBJ1-4
abundance: NA
d_gene: NA
CDR3aa: CASSQGKATNEKLFF
CDR3nt: TGTGCCAGCAGCCAGGGGAAGGCAACTAATGAAAAACTGTTTTTT

v_gene: TRBV20-1
j_gene: TRBJ1-2
abundance: NA
d_gene: TRBD1
CDR3aa: CSASSGGRNYGYTF
CDR3nt: TGCAGTGCTAGTTCAGGGGGGAGAAACTATGGCTACACCTTC

v_gene: TRBV19
j_gene: TRBJ1-5
abundance: few
d_gene: NA
CDR3aa: CASSYRETNQPQHF
CDR3nt: TGTGCCAGTAGTTACAGGGAGACGAATCAGCCCCAGCATTTT

v_gene: TRBV6-5
j_gene: TRBJ2-1
abundance: NA
d_gene: NA
CDR3aa: CASRTGSKIWNEQFF
CDR3nt: TGTGCCAGCAGGACCGGGAGCAAAATCTGGAATGAGCAGTTCTTC

v_gene: TRBV15
j_gene: TRBJ1-1
abundance: NA
d_gene: NA
CDR3aa: CATSGRERRTEAFF
CDR3nt: TGTGCCACCTCAGGACGGGAGAGGCGTACTGAAGCTTTCTTT

v_gene: TRBV3-1/TRBV3-2
j_gene: TRBJ2-5
abundance: once
d_gene: NA
CDR3aa: CASSQDEGMTRPQETQYF
CDR3nt: TGTGCCAGCAGCCAAGATGAGGGAATGACAAGACCCCAAGAGACCCAGTACTTC

v_gene: TRBV15
j_gene: TRBJ2-7
abundance: NA
d_gene: NA
CDR3aa: CATSRDLQGPYEQYF
CDR3nt: TGTGCCACCAGCAGAGATCTACAGGGTCCCTACGAGCAGTACTTC

v_gene: TRBV5-1
j_gene: TRBJ2-3
abundance: NA
d_gene: NA
CDR3aa: CASSYGPDTQYF
CDR3nt: TGCGCCAGCAGCTACGGTCCAGATACGCAGTATTTT

v_gene: TRBV3-1/TRBV3-2
j_gene: TRBJ1-3
abundance: NA
d_gene: NA
CDR3aa: CASSPTGIGNTIYF
CDR3nt: TGTGCCAGCAGCCCCACAGGGATAGGAAACACCATATATTTT

v_gene: TRBV6-6
j_gene: TRBJ2-2
abundance: few
d_gene: NA
CDR3aa: CASRPGWANTGELFF
CDR3nt: TGTGCCAGCAGGCCAGGGTGGGCGAACACCGGGGAGCTGTTTTTT

v_gene: TRBV5-5
j_gene: TRBJ2-7
abundance: NA
d_gene: TRBD1
CDR3aa: CASSPGTGSTYEQYF
CDR3nt: TGTGCCAGCAGCCCCGGGACAGGCTCGACTTACGAGCAGTACTTC

v_gene: TRBV5-1
j_gene: TRBJ2-2
abundance: NA
d_gene: TRBD1
CDR3aa: CASSLLTGVSGELFF
CDR3nt: TGCGCCAGCAGCTTGTTGACAGGGGTTTCCGGGGAGCTGTTTTTT

v_gene: TRBV11-1
j_gene: TRBJ1-1
abundance: NA
d_gene: NA
CDR3aa: CASSLAGIGAFF
CDR3nt: TGTGCCAGCAGCTTAGCCGGGATTGGGGCTTTCTTT

v_gene: TRBV18
j_gene: TRBJ2-7
abundance: NA
d_gene: TRBD1
CDR3aa: CASSPPDRVRQYF
CDR3nt: TGTGCCAGCTCACCACCGGACAGGGTGCGGCAGTACTTC

v_gene: TRBV2
j_gene: TRBJ1-2
abundance: NA
d_gene: TRBD1
CDR3aa: CASSWDRAANYGYTF
CDR3nt: TGTGCCAGCAGTTGGGACAGGGCAGCTAACTATGGCTACACCTTC

v_gene: TRBV18
j_gene: TRBJ2-1
abundance: NA
d_gene: TRBD1
CDR3aa: CASSPDREREQFF
CDR3nt: TGTGCCAGCTCGCCGGACAGGGAGCGTGAGCAGTTCTTC

v_gene: TRBV6-5
j_gene: TRBJ1-6
abundance: NA
d_gene: TRBD1
CDR3aa: CASSYGQGPNNSPLHF
CDR3nt: TGTGCCAGCAGTTACGGACAGGGGCCGAATAATTCACCCCTCCACTTT

v_gene: TRBV11-1
j_gene: TRBJ1-3
abundance: NA
d_gene: NA
CDR3aa: CASSLQQGSSGNTIYF
CDR3nt: TGTGCCAGCAGCTTACAACAGGGAAGCTCTGGAAACACCATATATTTT

v_gene: TRBV2
j_gene: TRBJ1-2
abundance: NA
d_gene: NA
CDR3aa: CASSRSGRAQYYGYTF
CDR3nt: TGTGCCAGCAGTAGGTCCGGGCGGGCGCAGTACTATGGCTACACCTTC

v_gene: TRBV7-7
j_gene: TRBJ1-5
abundance: NA
d_gene: NA
CDR3aa: CASSLVAGRRLYGNQPQHF
CDR3nt: TGTGCTAGCAGCTTAGTAGCGGGACGCCGCCTTTATGGCAATCAGCCCCAGCATTTT

v_gene: TRBV6-1
j_gene: TRBJ2-3
abundance: NA
d_gene: TRBD2
CDR3aa: CASSEGWRTSITDTQYF
CDR3nt: TGTGCCAGCAGTGAAGGGTGGAGGACTAGCATAACAGATACGCAGTATTTT

v_gene: TRBV7-9
j_gene: TRBJ2-3
abundance: once
d_gene: TRBD1
CDR3aa: CASSELRGKVDTQYF
CDR3nt: TGTGCCAGCAGCGAACTCAGGGGGAAAGTAGATACGCAGTATTTT